Each of the 7 T cell receptor beta chains below was sequenced from the same sample in a study of blood T cell repertoires in COVID-19 (dated by TCRdb to between 2020 and 2021). Library method: the immunoSEQ multiplex PCR assay. TCRdb carries this immuneACCESS record with in-frame sequences only. Its versions omit some clonotypes, under half of them owing to an unresolved V gene in the studies checked, with the rest unexplained. In this sample the table shows approximately 240,000 clones, approximately 81% of which occur a single time. Jointly, the top ten make up around a sixth of the sample. The sample was peripheral blood. The receptors were sampled from a woman of 80 years or more with active or convalescent COVID-19.

The chain employs TRBV2 and TRBJ2-1; TRBD2 matches 12 bases. This CDR3 has 15 residues. After removal of 8 bases from V and 6 bases from J, the junction contained 8 bases not matched to a gene. The V gene's germline CDR1 is SNHLY and CDR2 FYNNEI. The CDR3 nucleotides read TGTGCCAGCGCCCTAGGACTAGCGGGACTCAATGAGCAGTTCTTC. Protein sequence: CASALGLAGLNEQFF.

The chain links TRBV7-9 to TRBJ2-6; D call uncertain. The CDR3 length is 15 residues. V dropped 0 bases and J dropped 4 bases, with 7 bases sitting between them. Germline values: CDR1 SEHNR, CDR2 FQNEAQ (reference sequence). The CDR3 coding sequence is TGTGCCAGCAGCTTAGCTGGGCTGGGGGCCAACGTCCTGACTTTC. Its protein product is CASSLAGLGANVLTF.

This chain connects TRBV4-2 to TRBJ2-3; D is undetermined. Trimming removed 1 base from V and 1 base from J, with 9 bases in between. Germline V gene data show CDR1 as LGHNA and CDR2 as YNFKEQ. The CDR3 runs 15 residues. The CDR3 spells CASSQAYVGTDTQYF. The CDR3, as DNA: TGTGCCAGCAGCCAAGCTTATGTCGGCACAGATACGCAGTATTTT.

This clone was observed a few times. CDR3 amino acids: CASISSEYEQYF. The CDR3 DNA is TGTGCCAGTATATCGAGCGAGTACGAGCAGTACTTC. The J gene is TRBJ2-7, the V gene TRBV19; the D is unclear. Trimming pared 7 bases from V and 4 bases from J, leaving 11 bases between. Germline CDR1 LNHDA, CDR2 SQIVND (reference sequence). The CDR3 runs 12 residues.

The chain uses TRBV11-2 and TRBJ2-5; 10 bases match TRBD1. Trimming removed 0 bases from V and 4 bases from J; junction bases left unmatched: 5. The CDR3 runs to 16 residues. The V gene's germline CDR1 is SGHAT and CDR2 FQNNGV. This CDR3 reads CASSLEGQGLIETQYF. The CDR3 DNA reads as TGTGCCAGCAGCTTAGAGGGACAGGGGTTGATAGAGACCCAGTACTTC.

The table lists this clone with a few counts. The chain couples TRBV6-7 to TRBJ2-1, with 13 bases lining up with TRBD2. TRBV6-7 has ORF status, its function being uncertain. CDR3 size: 20 residues. With V trimmed by 7 bases and J by 5 bases, 20 bases remained unmatched. This CDR3 is CASTVIRRLAGGLVNNEQFF. CDR3 bases: TGTGCCAGCACCGTTATCCGGAGACTAGCGGGGGGACTAGTCAACAATGAGCAGTTCTTC.

The rearrangement joins TRBV28 to TRBJ2-3; no reliable D call. Trimming removed 8 bases at V and 1 base at J, with 13 bases between. The CDR3 consists of 14 residues. Germline V gives CDR1 MDHEN, CDR2 SYDVKM. The CDR3 sequence: CASAPASRTDTQYF. The DNA of the CDR3 is TGTGCCAGCGCCCCAGCGAGTCGCACAGATACGCAGTATTTT.